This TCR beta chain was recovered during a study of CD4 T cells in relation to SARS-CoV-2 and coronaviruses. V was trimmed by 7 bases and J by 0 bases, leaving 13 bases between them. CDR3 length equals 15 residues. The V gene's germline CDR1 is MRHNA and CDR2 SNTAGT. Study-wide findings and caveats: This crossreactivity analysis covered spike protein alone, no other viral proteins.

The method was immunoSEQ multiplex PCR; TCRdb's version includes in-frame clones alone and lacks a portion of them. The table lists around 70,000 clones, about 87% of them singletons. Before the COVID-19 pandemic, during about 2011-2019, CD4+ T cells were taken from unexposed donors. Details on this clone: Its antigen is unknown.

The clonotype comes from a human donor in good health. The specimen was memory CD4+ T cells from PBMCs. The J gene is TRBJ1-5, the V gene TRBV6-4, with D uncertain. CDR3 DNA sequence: TGTGCCAGCAACCCCCGGACTTATAGCAATCAGCCCCAGCATTTT. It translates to CASNPRTYSNQPQHF.